The 9 T cell receptor beta chains below were found in one sample sequenced in a study of OX40 agonist ivuxolimab in advanced cancers. Data came from immunoSEQ multiplex PCR; TCRdb stores just in-frame clones and leaves some out. The sample has 25,000 to 35,000 clones, 80% to 85% seen once. Sequenced material: CD4+ or CD8+ T cells sorted from blood, taken in a trial of the OX40 agonist ivuxolimab. The source is an adult with an advanced solid tumor such as melanoma, head and neck, liver or kidney cancer.

The CDR3 region has the DNA TGTGCCAGCAGTGGGACAATCGATAACTATGGCTACACCTTC. Its translation is CASSGTIDNYGYTF. This chain links TRBV6-5 with TRBJ1-2; D may be TRBD1 (6 bases). V lost 5 bases and J 1 base, leaving 11 bases between the germline ends. This CDR3 comprises 14 residues. Germline lookup yields CDR1 MNHEY and CDR2 SVGAGI.

The chain is built from TRBV27 and TRBJ2-3; D gene uncertain. Looked up from germline, CDR1 is MNHEY and CDR2 is SMNVEV (reference sequence). The CDR3 has 16 residues. Trimming removed 2 bases at V and 8 bases at J, with 20 bases between. The CDR3 is CASSLSLGRTQPTQYF. The CDR3 DNA reads as TGTGCCAGCAGTTTAAGTCTGGGCAGAACCCAGCCTACGCAGTATTTT.

The V and J genes are TRBV4-1 and TRBJ1-5; 7 positions agree with TRBD1. The J segment lost 4 bases and the V segment lost 2 bases, leaving 5 bases of the junction unmatched. The CDR3 totals 15 residues. Per the germline V gene, CDR1 is MGHRA and CDR2 is YSYEKL. DNA of the CDR3: TGCGCCAGCAGCCAATCTTTACAGGGGAATCAGCCCCAGCATTTT. This codes for CASSQSLQGNQPQHF.

This sequence joins TRBV2 and TRBJ1-6; 11 nucleotides match TRBD1. V lost 6 bases and J lost 9; bases outside the gene matches: 10. Germline values: CDR1 SNHLY, CDR2 FYNNEI. CDR3 length equals 16 residues. CDR3: CASSPGTGGFFSPLHF. CDR3 in DNA: TGTGCCAGCAGCCCCGGGACAGGGGGATTTTTTTCACCCCTCCACTTT.

This clone occurred a few times. V gene TRBV5-4 combines with J gene TRBJ1-2; D remains ambiguous. Germline CDR1 reads SGHNT; CDR2 reads YYREEE (reference sequence). V shed 1 base and J shed 8 bases, with 9 bases lying between them. The CDR3 is made up of 12 amino acids. Here the CDR3 reads CASSLSLGGYTF. The CDR3 region has the DNA TGTGCCAGCAGCTTGAGTTTGGGCGGCTACACCTTC.

The chain joins TRBV2 to TRBJ1-2; 7 nucleotides match TRBD1. The CDR3 sequence is 13 residues long. V shed 2 bases and J 6 bases; nucleotides not matched to a gene: 3. Germline V lookup: CDR1 SNHLY, CDR2 FYNNEI. The CDR3 reads CASSEQGEDGYTF. The CDR3, as DNA: TGTGCCAGCAGTGAACAGGGGGAGGATGGCTACACCTTC.

V and J are TRBV5-1 and TRBJ2-5, with a possible D match to TRBD2 (6 bases). This CDR3 has 16 residues. Germline CDR1 SGHRS, CDR2 YFSETQ. DNA of the CDR3: TGCGCTTCCCTGTCGGGCGGGGCGAACCTCCAAGAGACCCAGTACTTC. Protein product: CASLSGGANLQETQYF. The full variable domain, completed using reference TRBV5-1 and TRBJ2-5, is KAGVTQTPRYLIKTRGQQVTLSCSPISGHRSVSWYQQTPGQGLQFLFEYFSETQRNKGNFPGRFSGRQFSNSRSEMNVSTLELGDSALYLCASLSGGANLQETQYFGPGTRLLVL.

The chain recombines TRBV15 with TRBJ2-5; D tentatively reads TRBD1 or TRBD2 (5 bases each). V lost 2 bases and J lost 2, with 12 bases in between. The CDR3 loop spans 15 amino acids. Germline V CDR1 and CDR2: LNHNV, YYDKDF (reference sequence). This CDR3 is CATSRSGARQETQYF. The CDR3 nucleotides are TGTGCCACCAGCAGATCCGGGGCGAGGCAAGAGACCCAGTACTTC.

The chain carries TRBV2 and TRBJ2-7; perhaps TRBD2 as D (5 bases). The germline V gene has CDR1 SNHLY and CDR2 FYNNEI. There are 12 residues in the CDR3. Trimming pared 4 bases from V and 6 bases from J, leaving 10 bases between. The DNA for the CDR3 is TGTGCCAGCAGTGCCATTCGGGGCGAGCAGTACTTC. It specifies CASSAIRGEQYF. The full variable domain, with the rest looked up from reference TRBV2 and TRBJ2-7, is EPEVTQTPSHQVTQMGQEVILRCVPISNHLYFYWYRQILGQKVEFLVSFYNNEISEKSEIFDDQFSVERPDGSNFTLKIRSTKLEDSAMYFCASSAIRGEQYFGPGTRLTVT.